The 2 T cell receptor beta chains reported below all come from one sample, sequenced in a study of cytomegalovirus exposure and HLA in healthy donors. Both 60 Vbeta primers and 13 Jbeta primers went into the PCR. The repertoire was sequenced with immunoSEQ multiplex PCR; TCRdb's copy has only in-frame clones and lacks some. Among some 190,000 clones listed, 80% were seen once. The source material was PBMCs. These receptors all stem from a girl aged 10 to 17 in good health and CMV-seropositive.

The V and J genes are TRBV7-8 and TRBJ2-5; D is undetermined. Per germline, CDR1 SGHVS and CDR2 FQNEAQ. V dropped 0 bases and J dropped 1 base, with 6 bases sitting between them. There are 14 residues in the CDR3. This CDR3 reads CASSLALPQETQYF. In DNA, the CDR3 is TGTGCCAGCAGCTTAGCACTCCCCCAAGAGACCCAGTACTTC.

The CDR3 sequence: CAIRRGGPTDTQYF. For the CDR3, the DNA is TGTGCCATCCGGAGGGGAGGGCCTACAGATACGCAGTATTTT. The chain combines TRBV10-3 with TRBJ2-3; 7 bases agree with TRBD2. Germline lookup yields CDR1 ENHRY and CDR2 SYGVKD. The CDR3 consists of 14 residues. V trimming: 8 bases; J trimming: 3 bases; junction bases outside the gene matches: 8.